Listed below are T cell receptor beta chains from one sample, sequenced in a study of shared clonotypes between healthy human individuals. Only in-frame clones appear in the TCRdb table, and some are missing; sequencing was by immunoSEQ multiplex PCR. Here the sample spans 1.6 million or so clones, 96% being singletons. Sequencing was performed on naive CD4+ T cells sorted from blood. The receptors come from a young man in good health. Each CDR3 is given with its conserved first and last residue. The D gene is left open where the match is weak. Rows may omit the clone size; those that give it use once, few, many or a size class.

cdr3_nt: TGTGCCAGCAGCTCTAACGTGGGACAGGGGAACGAAAAACTGTTTTTT
cdr3_aa: CASSSNVGQGNEKLFF
clone_size: .
j_call: TRBJ1-4
v_call: TRBV7-8
d_call: TRBD1

cdr3_nt: TGTGCCAGCAGCTTAGGAGGGAGGGCAATTAGGTATGAGCAGTTCTTC
cdr3_aa: CASSLGGRAIRYEQFF
clone_size: .
j_call: TRBJ2-1
v_call: TRBV7-3
d_call: TRBD2

cdr3_nt: TGTGCCAGCAGCCCGCGGAAGAGAAGGGAGACCCAGTACTTC
cdr3_aa: CASSPRKRRETQYF
clone_size: .
j_call: TRBJ2-5
v_call: TRBV7-9
d_call: .

cdr3_nt: TGCGCCAGCAGCCATCCAGGGAAGGGCTACGAGCAGTACTTC
cdr3_aa: CASSHPGKGYEQYF
clone_size: once
j_call: TRBJ2-7
v_call: TRBV5-1
d_call: .

cdr3_nt: TGTGCCAGCAGTTTAACGGGACTAGGGCACAATGAGCAGTTCTTC
cdr3_aa: CASSLTGLGHNEQFF
clone_size: once
j_call: TRBJ2-1
v_call: TRBV28
d_call: TRBD2

cdr3_nt: TGTGCCAGCAGTGCCGGACTAGCGGTCGGGGAGCTGTTTTTT
cdr3_aa: CASSAGLAVGELFF
clone_size: .
j_call: TRBJ2-2
v_call: TRBV2
d_call: TRBD2

cdr3_nt: TGTGCCAGCAGTGCTCTTAGCAGGTCCTACGAGCAGTACTTC
cdr3_aa: CASSALSRSYEQYF
clone_size: .
j_call: TRBJ2-7
v_call: TRBV6-1
d_call: .

cdr3_nt: TGTGCCGCCCCCGGCACAGATACGCAGTATTTT
cdr3_aa: CAAPGTDTQYF
clone_size: once
j_call: TRBJ2-3
v_call: TRBV9
d_call: .

cdr3_nt: TGTGCCAGCAGCCAAGGTGGCATAGACACTGAAGCTTTCTTT
cdr3_aa: CASSQGGIDTEAFF
clone_size: .
j_call: TRBJ1-1
v_call: TRBV4-2
d_call: .

cdr3_nt: TGCGCCAGCAGCGGTGAAGGGGAACAGTACTTC
cdr3_aa: CASSGEGEQYF
clone_size: .
j_call: TRBJ2-7
v_call: TRBV5-1
d_call: .

cdr3_nt: TGTGCTAGTGGTTTGGCCCCGATAGGAGAGACCCAGTACTTC
cdr3_aa: CASGLAPIGETQYF
clone_size: .
j_call: TRBJ2-5
v_call: TRBV12-5
d_call: .

cdr3_nt: TGTGCCAGCAGTGAACTCAATGGGAAGGGAAGCTCCTACAATGAGCAGTTCTTC
cdr3_aa: CASSELNGKGSSYNEQFF
clone_size: .
j_call: TRBJ2-1
v_call: TRBV25-1
d_call: .

cdr3_nt: TGTGCCATCAGTGAGACGATCTTGGGCGAGCAGTACTTC
cdr3_aa: CAISETILGEQYF
clone_size: once
j_call: TRBJ2-7
v_call: TRBV10-3
d_call: .

cdr3_nt: TGTGCCAGCAGCCCCTCCCTAGTCTACAATGAGCAGTTCTTC
cdr3_aa: CASSPSLVYNEQFF
clone_size: .
j_call: TRBJ2-1
v_call: TRBV14
d_call: .

cdr3_nt: TGTGCCAGCTCTCACGACAGCATGAACACTGAAGCTTTCTTT
cdr3_aa: CASSHDSMNTEAFF
clone_size: once
j_call: TRBJ1-1
v_call: TRBV18
d_call: .

cdr3_nt: TGTGCCAGCTCAAACTCTGGGGCCAACGTCCTGACTTTC
cdr3_aa: CASSNSGANVLTF
clone_size: .
j_call: TRBJ2-6
v_call: TRBV18
d_call: .

cdr3_nt: TGTGCCAGCAGCCTCTACGGGACGGTGAACACCGGGGAGCTGTTTTTT
cdr3_aa: CASSLYGTVNTGELFF
clone_size: once
j_call: TRBJ2-2
v_call: TRBV11-3
d_call: .

cdr3_nt: TGTGCCAGTAGTATAGATGGACAGGGATGGCAGCCCCAGCATTTT
cdr3_aa: CASSIDGQGWQPQHF
clone_size: .
j_call: TRBJ1-5
v_call: TRBV19
d_call: TRBD1

cdr3_nt: TGTGCCAGCAGCCCACGCCACATCTACGGAGAAAAACTGTTTTTT
cdr3_aa: CASSPRHIYGEKLFF
clone_size: .
j_call: TRBJ1-4
v_call: TRBV6-5
d_call: .

cdr3_nt: TGTGCCAGCAGTGACAAGGGGGACAGCCTGAACACTGAAGCTTTCTTT
cdr3_aa: CASSDKGDSLNTEAFF
clone_size: once
j_call: TRBJ1-1
v_call: TRBV28
d_call: TRBD1

cdr3_nt: TGTGCCAGCAGCTCCGGACTAGCGGGAAGGGGCTCGTCCTACGAGCAGTACTTC
cdr3_aa: CASSSGLAGRGSSYEQYF
clone_size: once
j_call: TRBJ2-7
v_call: TRBV7-6
d_call: TRBD2

cdr3_nt: TGTGCCAGCAGCCAGGGACTTTCCACAGATACGCAGTATTTT
cdr3_aa: CASSQGLSTDTQYF
clone_size: .
j_call: TRBJ2-3
v_call: TRBV7-7
d_call: .

cdr3_nt: TGTGCCAGCAGCTTGGCTCTCTCAGGGGTAGAGACCCAGTACTTC
cdr3_aa: CASSLALSGVETQYF
clone_size: .
j_call: TRBJ2-5
v_call: TRBV5-4
d_call: .

cdr3_nt: TGTGCCAGCAGTCAAGGGCCTAGCGGAGAGAATGAGCAGTTCTTC
cdr3_aa: CASSQGPSGENEQFF
clone_size: .
j_call: TRBJ2-1
v_call: TRBV9
d_call: TRBD2

cdr3_nt: TGTGCCAGCAGTAATCAAGAACAGGAGGACGCCGGGGAGCTGTTTTTT
cdr3_aa: CASSNQEQEDAGELFF
clone_size: .
j_call: TRBJ2-2
v_call: TRBV2
d_call: .

cdr3_nt: TGTGCCAGCAGAGGGAGGGGGGCAGAGACCCAGTACTTC
cdr3_aa: CASRGRGAETQYF
clone_size: .
j_call: TRBJ2-5
v_call: TRBV2
d_call: .

cdr3_nt: TGTGCCAGCTCCGGGACAGGGAAAGACTATGGCTACACCTTC
cdr3_aa: CASSGTGKDYGYTF
clone_size: once
j_call: TRBJ1-2
v_call: TRBV18
d_call: TRBD1

cdr3_nt: TGCGCCAGCAGCCAAGATCGGACTAGCGGGAGCTACGAGCAGTACTTC
cdr3_aa: CASSQDRTSGSYEQYF
clone_size: once
j_call: TRBJ2-7
v_call: TRBV4-1
d_call: TRBD2

cdr3_nt: TGCAGCGTTGTTCCTAGCGGGGCTTATACGCAGTATTTT
cdr3_aa: CSVVPSGAYTQYF
clone_size: .
j_call: TRBJ2-3
v_call: TRBV29-1
d_call: TRBD2

cdr3_nt: TGTGCCAGCAGTGCAACTCCGGCGGGCACTGAAGCTTTCTTT
cdr3_aa: CASSATPAGTEAFF
clone_size: .
j_call: TRBJ1-1
v_call: TRBV6-4
d_call: .

cdr3_nt: TGTGCCAGCAGCCAAGGACCCGATGGGCAGTTCTTC
cdr3_aa: CASSQGPDGQFF
clone_size: .
j_call: TRBJ2-1
v_call: TRBV5-4
d_call: .

cdr3_nt: TGTGCCAGCAGCTTTGTAGTATCCAATGAGCAGTTCTTC
cdr3_aa: CASSFVVSNEQFF
clone_size: .
j_call: TRBJ2-1
v_call: TRBV7-8
d_call: .

cdr3_nt: TGTGCCAGCAGCTTAGGAATAGGGGGAGAGACCCAGTACTTC
cdr3_aa: CASSLGIGGETQYF
clone_size: .
j_call: TRBJ2-5
v_call: TRBV11-3
d_call: .

cdr3_nt: TGTGCCTGGACTCTGGGAGGAGGTGAAAAACTGTTTTTT
cdr3_aa: CAWTLGGGEKLFF
clone_size: .
j_call: TRBJ1-4
v_call: TRBV30
d_call: .

cdr3_nt: TGTGCCAGTAGTCCAAGACAGGCCAATCAGCCCCAGCATTTT
cdr3_aa: CASSPRQANQPQHF
clone_size: once
j_call: TRBJ1-5
v_call: TRBV19
d_call: .

cdr3_nt: TGTGCCTCCGAAAGGACTAGTTCCCACGAGCAGTACTTC
cdr3_aa: CASERTSSHEQYF
clone_size: .
j_call: TRBJ2-7
v_call: TRBV30
d_call: TRBD2

cdr3_nt: TGTGCCAGCAGCTTAGCGGACGGGAACACAGATACGCAGTATTTT
cdr3_aa: CASSLADGNTDTQYF
clone_size: once
j_call: TRBJ2-3
v_call: TRBV7-6
d_call: .